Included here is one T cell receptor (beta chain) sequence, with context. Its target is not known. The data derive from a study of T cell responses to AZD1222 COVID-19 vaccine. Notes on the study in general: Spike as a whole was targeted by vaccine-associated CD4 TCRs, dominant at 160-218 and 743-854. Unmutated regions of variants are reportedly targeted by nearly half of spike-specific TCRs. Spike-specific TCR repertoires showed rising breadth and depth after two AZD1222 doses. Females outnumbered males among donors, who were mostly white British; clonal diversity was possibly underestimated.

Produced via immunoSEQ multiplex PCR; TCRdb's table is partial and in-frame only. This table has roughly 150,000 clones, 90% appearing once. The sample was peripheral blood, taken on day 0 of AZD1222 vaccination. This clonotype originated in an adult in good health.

The DNA for the CDR3 is TGCGCCAGCAGCTTGGGACAGGGCCCGTACCAAGAGACCCAGTACTTC. This codes for CASSLGQGPYQETQYF. The chain links TRBV5-1 to TRBJ2-5; 7 bases fit TRBD1. The germline CDR1 and CDR2 sequences are SGHRS and YFSETQ. V was pared by 0 bases and J by 0 bases, with 5 bases of the junction left unmatched. The CDR3 is 16 residues long.